Presented here are 7 T cell receptor beta chains from one specimen sequenced in a study of blood T cell repertoires in COVID-19. Method: immunoSEQ multiplex PCR; TCRdb's copy keeps in-frame clones and lacks some. The sample shows roughly 230,000 clones, approximately 85% of them seen only once. Sequencing was carried out using peripheral blood. The receptors come from a man aged 40-49 years with acute or convalescent COVID-19.

The rearrangement joins TRBV18 to TRBJ2-3; 7 bases fit TRBD1. CDR3 length equals 16 residues. After removal of 3 bases from V and 0 bases from J, the junction contained 6 bases not matched to a gene. The V gene's germline CDR1 is KGHSH and CDR2 LQKENI. Here the CDR3 DNA reads TGTGCCAGCTCACCTCGACCGGGACAGAGCACAGATACGCAGTATTTT. It translates to CASSPRPGQSTDTQYF. The full variable domain, its missing parts supplied by reference TRBV18 and TRBJ2-3, is NAGVMQNPRHLVRRRGQEARLRCSPMKGHSHVYWYRQLPEEGLKFMVYLQKENIIDESGMPKERFSAEFPKEGPSILRIQQVVRGDSAAYFCASSPRPGQSTDTQYFGPGTRLTVL.

For this clone: Germline is not matched at one junction end, which may reflect a read error. The CDR3 DNA reads TGTGCCAGCAGCCTCGGGACAGACAATCGAGTCTATAGCTACACCTTC. Translating it yields CASSLGTDNRVYSYTF. The chain employs TRBV3-1 (or the pseudogene TRBV3-2) and TRBJ1-2; 7 bases match TRBD1. The CDR3 loop spans 16 amino acids. CDR1 LGHDT and CDR2 YNNKEL come from the germline V gene (reference sequence).

J is TRBJ1-2 and V is TRBV6-5; perhaps TRBD1 as D (6 bases). V was trimmed by 6 bases and J by 4 bases, leaving 18 bases between them. Per the germline V gene, CDR1 is MNHEY and CDR2 is SVGAGI. The CDR3 has 15 residues. The CDR3 DNA reads TGTGCCAGCAGCACCCGGGACACCGGGACCTATGGCTACACCTTC. The encoded protein is CASSTRDTGTYGYTF.

This clone was seen once. V and J are TRBV28 and TRBJ1-2; D remains unclear. V dropped 2 bases and J dropped 5 bases, with 6 bases sitting between them. Germline-derived CDR1 and CDR2 are MDHEN and SYDVKM. The CDR3 extends over 12 amino acids. CDR3 nucleotide sequence: TGTGCCAGCAGTTTAGCCGGGTATGGCTACACCTTC. It encodes CASSLAGYGYTF.

The gene calls are TRBV4-3 and TRBJ1-3; TRBD1 agrees at 7 bases. Per the germline V gene, CDR1 is LGHNA and CDR2 is YSLEER. V dropped 0 bases and J dropped 1; count of bases not matched to a gene: 3. This CDR3 spans 16 amino acids. The CDR3 DNA reads TGCGCCAGCAGCCAAGACAGGGGGTTTTCTGGAAACACCATATATTTT. It codes for CASSQDRGFSGNTIYF.

The chain couples TRBV27 to TRBJ2-7; 10 bases map to TRBD1. Trimming removed 7 bases from V and 0 bases from J; junction bases left unmatched: 9. This CDR3 has 16 amino acids. CDR1 is MNHEY, CDR2 SMNVEV, per germline (reference sequence). The CDR3 region has the DNA TGTGCCAGCACCGCCAGGACAGGGGGGAACTCCTACGAGCAGTACTTC. Translated, it gives CASTARTGGNSYEQYF.

The V call is TRBV28, the J call TRBJ1-1; D remains unclear. In germline, CDR1 is MDHEN, CDR2 SYDVKM. Trimming shortened V by 4 bases and J by 12 bases, and 18 bases separated the two germline ends. This CDR3 is 13 amino acids long. The CDR3 coding sequence is TGTGCCAGCAGTTATGATGACGGAGGATCAACTTTCTTT. Amino acid sequence: CASSYDDGGSTFF.